Presented here are 21 T cell receptor beta chains from one specimen sequenced in a study of T cell responses to AZD1222 COVID-19 vaccine (dated by TCRdb to about 2021). The time point label on this specimen signifies: baseline before first vaccination. Library construction relied on the immunoSEQ multiplex PCR assay. TCRdb mirrors the immuneACCESS table, restricted to in-frame sequences. Some clones are absent from its copies; in checked studies, under half trace to an unresolved V gene, and the reason for the others is unknown. The sample includes approximately 260,000 clones, with 85% to 95% observed a single time. In total, the top ten clones hold 0.55% of the sample. The material was peripheral blood, obtained on day 0 of AZD1222 vaccination. These receptors were obtained from an adult in good health.

This chain joins TRBV28 and TRBJ1-6; D perhaps matches TRBD1 (5 bases). Germline CDR1 reads MDHEN; CDR2 reads SYDVKM. V dropped 6 bases and J dropped 6 bases, with 12 bases sitting between them. The CDR3 loop spans 14 amino acids. In DNA, the CDR3 is TGTGCCAGCAGCCGGGGAGGGACTAATTCACCCCTCCACTTT. Translated: CASSRGGTNSPLHF.

The V call is TRBV5-1, the J call TRBJ2-1; the D is unclear. The CDR3 has 14 residues. CDR1 is SGHRS and CDR2 is YFSETQ in the germline V gene. With 4 bases removed from V and 6 bases from J, the gap between germline ends came to 14 bases. The CDR3 reads CASSPGVESNEQFF. CDR3 DNA sequence: TGCGCCAGCAGCCCTGGGGTGGAATCCAATGAGCAGTTCTTC. Supplemented by reference TRBV5-1 and TRBJ2-1, the full variable domain reads KAGVTQTPRYLIKTRGQQVTLSCSPISGHRSVSWYQQTPGQGLQFLFEYFSETQRNKGNFPGRFSGRQFSNSRSEMNVSTLELGDSALYLCASSPGVESNEQFFGPGTRLTVL.

This clone was seen only once. The chain couples TRBV6-2 or TRBV6-3 to TRBJ2-3, with TRBD2 matching over 10 bases. The CDR3 has 18 residues. After removal of 1 base from V and 4 bases from J, the junction contained 11 bases not matched to a gene. CDR1 and CDR2 from the germline V gene are MNHEY and SVGEGT. CDR3 protein: CASSYFGLAGVRADTQYF. The CDR3 DNA is TGTGCCAGCAGTTACTTTGGGCTAGCGGGAGTGAGAGCAGATACGCAGTATTTT.

V gene TRBV28 combines with J gene TRBJ1-5; possible D gene TRBD1, 5 bases. Trimming left V 3 bases short and J 3 bases short, with 9 bases between. CDR1 is MDHEN and CDR2 is SYDVKM in the germline V gene. This CDR3 is built from 14 residues. CDR3 nucleotide sequence: TGTGCCAGCAGTTTTAGGGGTATCAATCAGCCCCAGCATTTT. It encodes CASSFRGINQPQHF.

The chain joins TRBV18 to TRBJ1-5; TRBD1 is a possible D gene (6 bases). The CDR3 is 15 amino acids. The V gene's germline CDR1 is KGHSH and CDR2 LQKENI. V was shortened by 8 bases and J by 4 bases, with 18 bases between the two germline ends. Here the CDR3 DNA reads TGTGCCAGCCGCCCCGAGGGGGTGGTTAATCAGCCCCAGCATTTT. Its translation is CASRPEGVVNQPQHF.

The genes are TRBV15 and TRBJ1-4; D may be TRBD1 (6 bases). CDR3 length: 15 amino acids. Germline loops: CDR1 LNHNV, CDR2 YYDKDF (reference sequence). The V end lost 0 bases, the J end lost 8 bases, and 13 bases lay between the germline ends. The CDR3 nucleotides are TGTGCCACCAGCAGAGAAAGACAGGTGGCCGAAAAACTGTTTTTT. Translating it yields CATSRERQVAEKLFF.

The chain has TRBV6-7 and TRBJ2-3; TRBD2 might be the D (6 bases). TRBV6-7 is treated as an ORF (open reading frame) with a function not yet certain. V lost 4 bases, J lost 2 bases, and 13 bases lay in between. The CDR3 covers 15 residues. The CDR3 region has the DNA TGTGCCAGCAGTTTTCGGAGGGTTATCACAGATACGCAGTATTTT. Its translation is CASSFRRVITDTQYF.

This clone was counted once. V is TRBV6-1 and J is TRBJ1-5; tentative D call: TRBD1 (5 bases). The CDR3 is made up of 15 amino acids. The germline V gene has CDR1 MNHNS and CDR2 SASEGT. V shed 1 base and J shed 9 bases, with 16 bases lying between them. In DNA, the CDR3 is TGTGCCAGCAGTGAAGTTCCCCGGGGGGGGATGCCCCAGCATTTT. It is translated as CASSEVPRGGMPQHF.

The chain has TRBV19 and TRBJ1-1, with a tentative D call TRBD1 (6 bases). This CDR3 is 14 amino acids long. Trimming removed 5 bases from V and 4 bases from J, with 14 bases in between. Germline CDR1 reads LNHDA; CDR2 reads SQIVND (reference sequence). The DNA of the CDR3 is TGTGCCAGTAGTCCTTGGGGGCGGGGCACTGAAGCTTTCTTT. Translation: CASSPWGRGTEAFF.

This chain links TRBV7-2 with TRBJ1-1; D perhaps matches TRBD1 (6 bases). Per the germline V gene, CDR1 is SGHTA and CDR2 is FQGNSA. Trimming took off 9 bases at V and 3 bases at J, with 17 bases between the two ends. This CDR3 is built from 14 residues. The CDR3 reads CASLRGGADTEAFF. The CDR3 bases are TGTGCCAGTCTGAGGGGGGGCGCGGACACTGAAGCTTTCTTT.

This clone was recorded once. This rearrangement joins TRBV7-2 to TRBJ2-7, with D maybe TRBD2 (5 bases). The CDR3 length is 15 residues. CDR1 and CDR2 (germline): SGHTA, FQGNSA. The germline V and J ends were trimmed by 5 bases and 0 bases, with 14 bases remaining between them. CDR3 sequence reads: CASSPPGRSSYEQYF. The CDR3 nucleotides read TGTGCCAGCAGCCCGCCGGGAAGAAGCTCCTACGAGCAGTACTTC.

The rearrangement uses TRBV9 and TRBJ2-3; 8 positions agree with TRBD2. J was trimmed by 4 bases and V by 0 bases; bases with no gene match: 7. This CDR3 region has 16 residues. CDR1 and CDR2 from the germline V gene are SGDLS and YYNGEE. CDR3 sequence: CASSVGLRGAPDTQYF. The CDR3 DNA follows: TGTGCCAGCAGCGTAGGATTGCGGGGGGCGCCAGATACGCAGTATTTT.

J is TRBJ1-5 and V is TRBV24-1; no clear D gene. V was clipped by 1 base and J by 4 bases, with 4 bases between them. CDR1 and CDR2 from the germline V gene are KGHDR and SFDVKD. This CDR3 comprises 13 residues. CDR3 sequence reads: CATSDFRNQPQHF. The CDR3, as DNA: TGTGCCACCAGTGATTTTCGAAATCAGCCCCAGCATTTT.

The chain links TRBV25-1 to TRBJ1-1, with TRBD1 identical over 8 bases. The CDR3 spans 15 residues. Germline trimming cut 6 bases from V and 1 base from J; bases unmatched to any gene: 7. The germline CDR1 and CDR2 sequences are MGHDK and SYGVNS. The CDR3 region has the DNA TGTGCCAGCAGCGACCCCGGGACAGGGAACACTGAAGCTTTCTTT. It specifies CASSDPGTGNTEAFF.

The sample holds one count of this clone. The J gene is TRBJ2-2, the V gene TRBV2; 8 bases match TRBD2. The germline V gene has CDR1 SNHLY and CDR2 FYNNEI. V lost 8 bases and J lost 6; bases outside the gene matches: 2. This CDR3 is built from 12 residues. The CDR3 DNA sequence: TGTGCCAGCGGAGCGGGGGCCGGGGAGCTGTTTTTT. Its translation is CASGAGAGELFF.

The J gene is TRBJ1-5, the V gene TRBV29-1, with a possible D match to TRBD1 (5 bases). Germline V CDR1 and CDR2: SQVTM, ANQGSEA. CDR3 length: 11 amino acids. CDR3 residues: CTGGGNQPQHF. DNA for the CDR3: TGCACTGGGGGGGGCAATCAGCCCCAGCATTTT.

This sequence joins TRBV6-2 or TRBV6-3 and TRBJ1-2; TRBD1 aligns across 9 bases. The CDR3 runs to 15 residues. V was clipped by 4 bases and J by 8 bases; unmatched bases: 11. The germline CDR1 and CDR2 sequences are MNHEY and SVGEGT. This CDR3 is CASSFPPGTGSGYTF. The CDR3 DNA reads TGTGCCAGCAGTTTTCCCCCCGGGACAGGGAGCGGCTACACCTTC.

The chain uses TRBV10-3 and TRBJ1-4; no firm D call. This CDR3 region has 14 residues. Looked up from germline, CDR1 is ENHRY and CDR2 is SYGVKD. V lost 4 bases and J 0 bases, leaving 6 bases between the germline ends. CDR3 nucleotide sequence: TGTGCCATCAGTGGGTTTGCAACTAATGAAAAACTGTTTTTT. It translates to CAISGFATNEKLFF.

This rearrangement joins TRBV27 to TRBJ2-3; no clear D gene. Trimming pared 3 bases from V and 4 bases from J, leaving 14 bases between. The CDR3 spans 15 residues. CDR1 and CDR2 (germline): MNHEY, SMNVEV (reference sequence). This chain's CDR3 is CASSLMSHPPDTQYF. The CDR3 nucleotides are TGTGCCAGCAGTTTGATGTCGCACCCACCAGATACGCAGTATTTT.

In its sample, this clone was seen once. The genes are TRBV27 and TRBJ1-3; D call uncertain. V lost 6 bases, J lost 0 bases, and 6 bases lay in between. CDR1 MNHEY and CDR2 SMNVEV come from the germline V gene (reference sequence). CDR3 length: 13 residues. CDR3 DNA sequence: TGTGCCAGCAGGTCGGCCTCTGGAAACACCATATATTTT. This gives the protein CASRSASGNTIYF.

V gene TRBV2 combines with J gene TRBJ2-5, with 9 bases identical to TRBD2. The V gene end was trimmed by 6 bases and the J gene end by 5 bases; junction bases not matched to a gene: 4. CDR1 is SNHLY, CDR2 FYNNEI, per germline. CDR3 length: 13 amino acids. In DNA form, the CDR3 reads TGTGCCAGCAGGCCGGGACTAGCTGAGACCCAGTACTTC. It codes for CASRPGLAETQYF.